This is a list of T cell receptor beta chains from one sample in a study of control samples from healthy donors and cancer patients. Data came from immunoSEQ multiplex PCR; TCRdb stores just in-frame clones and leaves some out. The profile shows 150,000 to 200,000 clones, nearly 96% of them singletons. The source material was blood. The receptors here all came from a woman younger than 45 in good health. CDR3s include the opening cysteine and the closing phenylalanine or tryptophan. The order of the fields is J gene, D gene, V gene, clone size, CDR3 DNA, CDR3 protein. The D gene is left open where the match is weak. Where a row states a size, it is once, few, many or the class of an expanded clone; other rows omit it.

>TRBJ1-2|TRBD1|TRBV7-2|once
TGTGCCAGCAGCCCCACCGGGACAGGGGGCGCCTCGGGCTACACCTTC
CASSPTGTGGASGYTF
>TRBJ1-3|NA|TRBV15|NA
TGTGCCACCAGGGACTCCAGCGCTGGAAACACCATATATTTT
CATRDSSAGNTIYF
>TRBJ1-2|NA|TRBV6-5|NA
TGTGCCAGCACCGAAGGGGGTAACTATGGCTACACCTTC
CASTEGGNYGYTF
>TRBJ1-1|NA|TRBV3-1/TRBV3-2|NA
TGTGCCAGCAGCCAAGGTCATAACGTTCGTGGTGAAGCTTTCTTT
CASSQGHNVRGEAFF
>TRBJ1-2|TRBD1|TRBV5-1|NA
TGCGCCAGCAGCGTACAGGGGTTTGCCGGCTACACCTTC
CASSVQGFAGYTF
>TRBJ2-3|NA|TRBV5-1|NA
TGCGCCAGCAGCTACTCCGGGGAGCGCACAGATACGCAGTATTTT
CASSYSGERTDTQYF
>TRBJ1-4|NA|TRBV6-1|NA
TGTGCCAGCAGTGAACCTTGGGAACAAATTTTTGAAAAACTGTTTTTT
CASSEPWEQIFEKLFF
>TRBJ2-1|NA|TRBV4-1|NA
TGCGCCAGCAGCCAAGAGGTTCTGGCCTCCTACAATGAGCAGTTCTTC
CASSQEVLASYNEQFF
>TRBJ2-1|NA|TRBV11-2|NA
TGTGCCAGCAGCCCCCACATGGGGGGGGCCATGGACAATGAGCAGTTCTTC
CASSPHMGGAMDNEQFF
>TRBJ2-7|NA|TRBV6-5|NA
TGTGCCAGCAGTTATGTAGTGGGGAGCTCCTACGAGCAGTACTTC
CASSYVVGSSYEQYF
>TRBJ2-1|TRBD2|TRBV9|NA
TGTGCCAGCGAGAGCGGGGGGGCCTACAATGAGCAGTTCTTC
CASESGGAYNEQFF
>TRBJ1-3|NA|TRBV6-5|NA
TGTGCCAGCAGGTCTGGAAACACCATATATTTT
CASRSGNTIYF
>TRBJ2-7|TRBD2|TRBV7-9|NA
TGTGCCAGCAGCTTGACTAGCGGCCACGAGCAGTACTTC
CASSLTSGHEQYF
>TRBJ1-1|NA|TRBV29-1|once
TGCAGCGTTCATTTTGGTGGGGAAGCTTTCTTT
CSVHFGGEAFF
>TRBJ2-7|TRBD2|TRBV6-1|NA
TGTGCCAGCAGTGAAAGGACTAGCGGGAGGAACGAGCAGTACTTC
CASSERTSGRNEQYF
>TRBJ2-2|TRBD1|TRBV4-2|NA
TGTGCCAGCAGCCAAGATGTGGGGGCGGGACAGGGAAACACCGGGGAGCTGTTTTTT
CASSQDVGAGQGNTGELFF
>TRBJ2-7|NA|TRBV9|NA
TGTGCCAGCAGCGTAGCGGCAGCGCCTGACTACGAGCAGTACTTC
CASSVAAAPDYEQYF
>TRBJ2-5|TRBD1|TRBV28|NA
TGTGCCAGCAGTCCGCGGACCGGGACAGGGGGCGTCGAGACCCAGTACTTC
CASSPRTGTGGVETQYF